Shown below are 29 T cell receptor beta chains from a single sample sequenced in a study of T cell changes during pregnancy in multiple sclerosis. The data were produced by immunoSEQ multiplex PCR, yet TCRdb's version contains in-frame clones alone and is incomplete. The table shows 40,000 or so clones, with 90% to 95% occurring only once. The sequencing here drew on CD4+ T cells from peripheral blood mononuclear cells, taken in the third trimester of pregnancy. These receptors were taken from a female donor with multiple sclerosis, enrolled in a pregnancy study.

The rearrangement uses TRBV6-5 and TRBJ1-5; no definite D call. Per germline, CDR1 MNHEY and CDR2 SVGAGI. V was trimmed by 2 bases and J by 3 bases, leaving 11 bases between them. The CDR3 extends over 15 amino acids. The CDR3 is CASSYGGGSNQPQHF. The CDR3 DNA sequence: TGTGCCAGCAGTTACGGAGGCGGCTCCAATCAGCCCCAGCATTTT.

Only a few counts were recorded for this clone. The rearrangement links TRBV20-1 to TRBJ2-4; 9 nucleotides align to TRBD1. From germline, CDR1 is DFQATT and CDR2 SNEGSKA (reference sequence). The CDR3 loop spans 11 amino acids. The CDR3 sequence is CSWDRENIQYF. The CDR3 coding sequence is TGCAGCTGGGACAGGGAAAACATTCAGTACTTC.

The chain is built from TRBV5-1 and TRBJ2-7, with TRBD2 matching over 10 bases. V shed 2 bases, J shed 2 bases, and the junction held 7 bases outside the gene matches. Germline loops: CDR1 SGHRS, CDR2 YFSETQ. There are 16 residues in the CDR3. The CDR3 spells CASSFGLAEGAYEQYF. CDR3 nucleotide sequence: TGCGCCAGCAGCTTTGGACTAGCGGAGGGAGCCTACGAGCAGTACTTC.

CDR3 loop: CASSVAAGVNTGELFF. CDR3 coding DNA: TGTGCCAGCAGCGTAGCGGCAGGGGTTAACACCGGGGAGCTGTTTTTT. The V gene is TRBV9, the J gene TRBJ2-2; TRBD1 might be the D (6 bases). CDR3 length: 16 amino acids. Trimming cost V 0 bases and J 2 bases, with 11 bases left between them. CDR1 and CDR2 (germline): SGDLS, YYNGEE.

The chain is built from TRBV7-2 and TRBJ2-1; the D gene is possibly TRBD1 (6 bases). V was pared by 5 bases and J by 0 bases, with 11 bases between. Germline V gene data show CDR1 as SGHTA and CDR2 as FQGNSA. The CDR3 totals 15 residues. The CDR3 DNA is TGTGCCAGCAGCGTGGACAGAAGCTCCTACAATGAGCAGTTCTTC. Protein sequence: CASSVDRSSYNEQFF.

The chain uses TRBV14 and TRBJ2-2; the D gene is possibly TRBD2 (6 bases). This CDR3 contains 13 residues. Looked up from germline, CDR1 is SGHDN and CDR2 is FVKESK. Trimming stripped 4 bases from V and 5 bases from J, with 8 bases between. The CDR3 region has the DNA TGTGCCAGCAGCCTGGAGGGGACCGGGGAGCTGTTTTTT. It specifies CASSLEGTGELFF.

V usage is TRBV28 and J usage is TRBJ2-1, with no clear D. Germline V gene lookup returns CDR1 MDHEN and CDR2 SYDVKM. V lost 3 bases, J lost 6 bases, and 3 bases lay in between. The CDR3 is 11 amino acids. CDR3 sequence reads: CASSFLNEQFF. The CDR3, as DNA: TGTGCCAGCAGTTTTCTCAATGAGCAGTTCTTC.

This chain links TRBV7-9 with TRBJ1-1; D is possibly TRBD1 (6 bases). CDR3 length equals 14 residues. V was shortened by 1 base and J by 2 bases, with 8 bases between the two germline ends. Germline V lookup: CDR1 SEHNR, CDR2 FQNEAQ (reference sequence). This chain's CDR3 is CASSLGGGNTEAFF. DNA of the CDR3: TGTGCCAGCAGCTTAGGAGGGGGAAACACTGAAGCTTTCTTT.

The rearrangement joins TRBV11-1 to TRBJ1-2; TRBD1 matches at 9 bases. CDR3 length: 15 amino acids. Germline loops: CDR1 SGHAT, CDR2 FQDESV (reference sequence). V shed 5 bases and J 3 bases; nucleotides not matched to a gene: 7. The CDR3 DNA sequence: TGTGCCAGCAGCCGGATACAGGGGGCAGACTATGGCTACACCTTC. Translating gives CASSRIQGADYGYTF.

This rearrangement joins TRBV7-2 to TRBJ2-5, with D possibly matching TRBD2 (5 bases). V lost 1 base, J lost 5 bases, and 14 bases lay in between. CDR1 and CDR2 from the germline V gene are SGHTA and FQGNSA. This CDR3 is built from 15 residues. This CDR3 reads CASSLGGGVRETQYF. CDR3 nucleotides: TGTGCCAGCAGCTTAGGAGGAGGCGTAAGGGAGACCCAGTACTTC.

This chain joins TRBV4-1 and TRBJ1-5; unclear D gene. Germline V lookup: CDR1 MGHRA, CDR2 YSYEKL. This CDR3 is built from 15 residues. Trimming shortened V by 0 bases and J by 6 bases, and 12 bases separated the two germline ends. As DNA, the CDR3 is TGCGCCAGCAGCCAAGATCTAGGTGTGGCTCAGCCCCAGCATTTT. Amino acid sequence: CASSQDLGVAQPQHF.

The table lists this clone with a count of one. The chain links TRBV10-3 to TRBJ1-1; D gene ambiguous. V lost 5 bases and J 0 bases, leaving 13 bases between the germline ends. The CDR3 loop spans 15 amino acids. Germline loops: CDR1 ENHRY, CDR2 SYGVKD. CDR3 region: CAISNLRGMNTEAFF. The CDR3 DNA sequence: TGTGCCATCAGTAATTTACGAGGAATGAACACTGAAGCTTTCTTT.

The chain employs TRBV19 and TRBJ2-6, with TRBD1 identical over 8 bases. The CDR3 loop spans 16 amino acids. Per the germline V gene, CDR1 is LNHDA and CDR2 is SQIVND (reference sequence). The trim removed 6 bases at V and 1 base at J, leaving 5 bases unmatched. The chain's CDR3 is CASSPDRASGANVLTF. For the CDR3, the DNA is TGTGCCAGTAGCCCGGACAGGGCGTCTGGGGCCAACGTCCTGACTTTC. The full variable domain, with the rest looked up from reference TRBV19 and TRBJ2-6, is DGGITQSPKYLFRKEGQNVTLSCEQNLNHDAMYWYRQDPGQGLRLIYYSQIVNDFQKGDIAEGYSVSREKKESFPLTVTSAQKNPTAFYLCASSPDRASGANVLTFGAGSRLTVL.

The chain links TRBV2 to TRBJ1-1, with 10 positions matching TRBD1. Trimming removed 4 bases from V and 9 bases from J; junction bases left unmatched: 11. The CDR3 is 15 amino acids. Germline V gene sequence: CDR1 SNHLY, CDR2 FYNNEI. CDR3 residues: CASSGRGTGDTKAFF. As DNA, the CDR3 is TGTGCCAGCAGTGGCCGTGGGACAGGGGACACAAAAGCTTTCTTT.

The chain joins TRBV7-2 to TRBJ1-2; D is uncertain. The CDR3 consists of 13 residues. Germline CDR1 SGHTA, CDR2 FQGNSA. V was trimmed by 6 bases and J by 1 base, leaving 9 bases between them. CDR3 in DNA: TGTGCCAGCAGTTCAGTCGATAACTATGGCTACACCTTC. As protein: CASSSVDNYGYTF.

The chain uses TRBV10-3 and TRBJ2-1; 8 bases agree with TRBD2. Germline CDR1 is ENHRY and CDR2 is SYGVKD. This CDR3 is built from 15 residues. The ends lost 7 bases at V and 7 bases at J; junction bases unmatched: 12. CDR3 bases: TGTGCCATCAACCGGGGAGGCGGGGGGTCGAATGAGCAGTTCTTC. It encodes CAINRGGGGSNEQFF.

This clone was recorded only once. This chain uses TRBV28 with TRBJ2-5, with 12 bases matching TRBD2. This CDR3 region has 15 residues. V shed 5 bases, J shed 7 bases, and the junction held 8 bases outside the gene matches. CDR1 is MDHEN and CDR2 is SYDVKM in the germline V gene. In DNA, the CDR3 is TGTGCCAGCAGTCCAGGACTAGCGGGACGTGGGACCCAGTACTTC. It yields the protein CASSPGLAGRGTQYF.

The genes are TRBV18 and TRBJ2-7, with 7 bases that match TRBD1. Germline CDR1 KGHSH, CDR2 LQKENI. This CDR3 has 13 amino acids. The V segment lost 3 bases and the J segment 4 bases; nucleotides outside the gene matches: 3. This chain's CDR3 is CASSPGQSYEQYF. The DNA of the CDR3 is TGTGCCAGCTCACCGGGACAGAGTTACGAGCAGTACTTC.

CDR3 amino acids: CASRDSSYEQYF. For the CDR3, the DNA is TGCGCCAGCCGGGACAGCTCCTACGAGCAGTACTTC. The chain joins TRBV5-1 to TRBJ2-7, with TRBD1 matching 7 bases. CDR3 length: 12 amino acids. J lost 0 bases, V lost 7 bases, and 1 base had no gene match. Germline V gene data show CDR1 as SGHRS and CDR2 as YFSETQ.

The chain carries TRBV5-4 and TRBJ2-7; no definite D call. The germline V gene encodes CDR1 SGHNT and CDR2 YYREEE (reference sequence). The CDR3 sequence is 14 residues long. Deletions cut 0 bases from V and 0 bases from J, with 7 bases between. CDR3 amino acids: CASSLGGSSYEQYF. The CDR3 DNA follows: TGTGCCAGCAGCTTGGGCGGTAGCTCCTACGAGCAGTACTTC.

This chain joins TRBV7-2 and TRBJ2-4; 9 nucleotides line up with TRBD2. CDR1 is SGHTA, CDR2 FQGNSA, per germline. The CDR3 spans 16 residues. The V and J ends lost 5 bases and 2 bases, in that order; junction bases with no gene match: 7. The CDR3 region is CASSREAGGPKNIQYF. The DNA for the CDR3 is TGTGCCAGCAGCCGTGAAGCGGGGGGTCCCAAAAACATTCAGTACTTC.

The chain is built from TRBV5-1 and TRBJ2-2; 7 bases line up with TRBD1. CDR3 size: 16 residues. CDR1 is SGHRS and CDR2 is YFSETQ in the germline V gene. Unmatched junction bases numbered 5, after V lost 0 bases and J lost 3 bases. CDR3 nucleotide sequence: TGCGCCAGCAGCTTGGCCGACAGGGTTTACACCGGGGAGCTGTTTTTT. It specifies CASSLADRVYTGELFF.

The V and J genes are TRBV7-9 and TRBJ2-4; 7 nucleotides line up with TRBD1. Germline lookup yields CDR1 SEHNR and CDR2 FQNEAQ (reference sequence). The CDR3 spans 15 residues. V was pared by 1 base and J by 2 bases, with 2 bases of the junction left unmatched. As DNA, the CDR3 is TGTGCCAGCAGCTTAGAAGGGGGCTCCAAAAACATTCAGTACTTC. It is translated as CASSLEGGSKNIQYF.

This clone was seen just once. The rearrangement uses TRBV2 and TRBJ1-1, with D possibly being TRBD1 (6 bases). Germline-derived CDR1 and CDR2 are SNHLY and FYNNEI. Trimming took 2 bases from V and 4 from J, leaving 14 bases between them. The CDR3 is 15 residues long. The CDR3, as DNA: TGTGCCAGCAGTGAAAGAGCCCAGGGGATCACTGAAGCTTTCTTT. It yields the protein CASSERAQGITEAFF. Full variable domain (missing parts from reference TRBV2 and TRBJ1-1): EPEVTQTPSHQVTQMGQEVILRCVPISNHLYFYWYRQILGQKVEFLVSFYNNEISEKSEIFDDQFSVERPDGSNFTLKIRSTKLEDSAMYFCASSERAQGITEAFFGQGTRLTVV.

The CDR3 region is CASSEGQSSYEQYF. Written as DNA, the CDR3 is TGTGCCAGTAGCGAAGGACAGAGCTCCTACGAGCAGTACTTC. The chain carries TRBV19 and TRBJ2-7; possibly TRBD1 for D (6 bases). The germline gives CDR1 LNHDA, CDR2 SQIVND (reference sequence). V was shortened by 6 bases and J by 0 bases, with 12 bases between the two germline ends. The CDR3 sequence is 14 residues long.

The V call is TRBV6-5, the J call TRBJ2-6; maybe TRBD2 (6 bases). From germline, CDR1 is MNHEY and CDR2 SVGAGI. V lost 7 bases, J lost 2 bases, and 12 bases lay in between. The CDR3 extends over 15 amino acids. The CDR3, as DNA: TGTGCCAGCAAACCCGGGACTGCTGGGGCCAACGTCCTGACTTTC. This encodes CASKPGTAGANVLTF.

The V gene is TRBV5-4, the J gene TRBJ2-1, with 7 bases lining up with TRBD1. Germline V gives CDR1 SGHNT, CDR2 YYREEE (reference sequence). The CDR3 has 17 residues. Trimming took 3 bases from V and 5 from J; bases not matched to a gene: 14. The DNA of the CDR3 is TGTGCCAGCAGCTCCCCCGGGAAGGGGGCCCAGGACAATGAGCAGTTCTTC. Translating it yields CASSSPGKGAQDNEQFF.

The chain uses TRBV5-5 and TRBJ1-5; D ambiguous. Trimming stripped 1 base from V and 5 bases from J, with 7 bases between. The CDR3 has 13 amino acids. Germline V CDR1 and CDR2: SGHKS, YYEKEE (reference sequence). The CDR3 DNA reads TGTGCCAGCAGCTTGTATCGGGATCAGCCCCAGCATTTT. Encoded protein: CASSLYRDQPQHF.

This chain connects TRBV4-1 to TRBJ1-6; maybe TRBD1 (6 bases). With 0 bases removed from V and 8 bases from J, the gap between germline ends came to 14 bases. The germline V gene has CDR1 MGHRA and CDR2 YSYEKL. This CDR3 is built from 16 residues. CDR3 region: CASSQDRTGRDSPLHF. The CDR3 DNA follows: TGCGCCAGCAGCCAAGATCGAACAGGGAGAGATTCACCCCTCCACTTT.